The clone carrying this TCR beta chain was seen ten or more times. Its antigen is currently unknown. The missing CDR3 end, 3 residues past where the read stops, is filled in from the germline J gene. Other DNA sequences in the same sample also yield this CDR3. This sample was taken from a study of T cell clonality in common variable immunodeficiency. Overall study results and limits: In common variable immunodeficiency, TCR beta chains reportedly carried fewer deletions and N-nucleotide insertions.

Sequenced by immunoSEQ multiplex PCR; TCRdb stores in-frame clones only, minus some. The sample yields about 21,000 clones, without any singletons. The CDR3 is 15 amino acids. Per germline, CDR1 KGHSH and CDR2 LQKENI. Trimming removed 6 bases from V and 5 bases from J; junction bases left unmatched: 5. Of CVID subjects, about 15 were female and over 25 male, mean age about 40. CVID subjects had received replacement immunoglobulin for at least one year. No CVID subject was ill or on immunomodulatory drugs when sampled. The V gene is TRBV18, the J gene TRBJ2-1; 12 bases agree with TRBD2. The sequence was collected from a human donor with common variable immunodeficiency. Sequenced material: peripheral blood mononuclear cells. The sequenced CDR3 bases are TGTGCCAGCTCCCCCGGACTAGCGGGGAACAATGAG. The encoded protein is CASSPGLAGNNE. From start to end, the CDR3 is CASSPGLAGNNEQFF.